The rows below give T cell receptor beta chains drawn from one sample of a study of a mutant IDH1 vaccine in newly diagnosed glioma. This table comes from immunoSEQ multiplex PCR, and its TCRdb copy is limited to in-frame clones, with some not included. The profile shows 110,000 or so clones, 75% to 90% of them singletons. Their antigen targets remain unknown. Sequencing was performed on PBMCs, taken from a glioma patient whose treatment included an IDH1 peptide vaccine. The receptors come from a woman in her forties or fifties with glioma. The CDR3 runs from the conserved cysteine through the conserved F or W. Each record gives: CDR3 protein, CDR3 DNA, J gene, CDR3 length, V gene, D gene, clone size. D genes are given only for firm matches. Only some rows state a clone size, as once, few, many or a class for expanded clones.

CDR3: CASHYGTPANQPQHF
DNA: TGTGCCAGCCACTACGGGACACCAGCCAATCAGCCCCAGCATTTT
J: TRBJ1-5
length: 15
V: TRBV6-5
D: NA
size: NA

CDR3: CASSLMSGPYNEQFF
DNA: TGTGCCAGCAGCTTAATGAGCGGTCCCTACAATGAGCAGTTCTTC
J: TRBJ2-1
length: 15
V: TRBV7-3
D: NA
size: NA

CDR3: CASSLWGRANEQYF
DNA: TGCGCCAGCAGCTTGTGGGGACGGGCCAACGAGCAGTACTTC
J: TRBJ2-7
length: 14
V: TRBV5-1
D: NA
size: NA

CDR3: CAWSRGSGTLNPPEQYF
DNA: TGTGCCTGGAGTAGGGGTAGCGGGACCCTAAACCCCCCCGAGCAGTACTTC
J: TRBJ2-7
length: 17
V: TRBV30
D: TRBD2
size: NA

CDR3: CASSRAGGLATRELFF
DNA: TGTGCCAGCAGCCGGGCGGGAGGCCTCGCTACGCGGGAGCTGTTTTTT
J: TRBJ2-2
length: 16
V: TRBV7-2
D: TRBD2
size: NA

CDR3: CATSSYSGANVLTF
DNA: TGTGCCACCAGCAGCTACTCTGGGGCCAACGTCCTGACTTTC
J: TRBJ2-6
length: 14
V: TRBV15
D: NA
size: NA

CDR3: CASSPRRPQLGETQYF
DNA: TGCGCCAGCAGCCCCCGTCGTCCTCAGCTGGGGGAGACCCAGTACTTC
J: TRBJ2-5
length: 16
V: TRBV5-1
D: NA
size: NA

CDR3: CASSLVLAGGVEQYF
DNA: TGCGCCAGCAGCTTGGTACTAGCGGGAGGCGTCGAGCAGTACTTC
J: TRBJ2-7
length: 15
V: TRBV5-1
D: TRBD2
size: NA

CDR3: CASSVEAGGARGYTF
DNA: TGTGCCAGCAGCGTAGAAGCAGGAGGGGCGCGGGGCTACACCTTC
J: TRBJ1-2
length: 15
V: TRBV9
D: NA
size: NA

CDR3: CAISESASGRNYNEQFF
DNA: TGTGCCATCAGTGAGTCGGCTAGCGGGAGGAATTACAATGAGCAGTTCTTC
J: TRBJ2-1
length: 17
V: TRBV10-3
D: TRBD2
size: NA

CDR3: CASSLDGEWQRNEQFF
DNA: TGTGCCAGCAGCTTAGATGGGGAATGGCAGCGGAATGAGCAGTTCTTC
J: TRBJ2-1
length: 16
V: TRBV11-2
D: NA
size: NA

CDR3: CASSFPPDRGSWTSIGELFF
DNA: TGTGCCAGCAGTTTCCCCCCAGACAGGGGATCGTGGACTAGCATCGGGGAGCTGTTTTTT
J: TRBJ2-2
length: 20
V: TRBV28
D: NA
size: NA

CDR3: CASGVLLRDTEAFF
DNA: TGTGCTAGTGGAGTTCTACTCAGGGACACTGAAGCTTTCTTT
J: TRBJ1-1
length: 14
V: TRBV12-5
D: NA
size: NA

CDR3: CASSQDPKDGSGYTF
DNA: TGTGCCAGCAGCCAAGACCCCAAGGATGGTAGTGGCTACACCTTC
J: TRBJ1-2
length: 15
V: TRBV4-2
D: NA
size: NA

CDR3: CASSPQTGGREKLFF
DNA: TGTGCCAGCAGCCCCCAGACAGGGGGAAGGGAAAAACTGTTTTTT
J: TRBJ1-4
length: 15
V: TRBV7-2
D: TRBD1
size: NA

CDR3: CASSPYRLAGGYYNEQFF
DNA: TGTGCCAGCAGTCCATACCGACTAGCGGGAGGTTACTACAATGAGCAGTTCTTC
J: TRBJ2-1
length: 18
V: TRBV7-8
D: TRBD2
size: NA

CDR3: CASSLSHSYEQYF
DNA: TGTGCCAGCAGCTTATCACATTCCTACGAGCAGTACTTC
J: TRBJ2-7
length: 13
V: TRBV7-3
D: NA
size: NA

CDR3: CASSETGEGFQPQHF
DNA: TGTGCCAGCAGTGAGACAGGGGAAGGTTTTCAGCCCCAGCATTTT
J: TRBJ1-5
length: 15
V: TRBV6-1
D: TRBD1
size: few

CDR3: CASSSLAGGSYNEQFF
DNA: TGTGCCAGCAGTTCGTTAGCGGGCGGGTCCTACAATGAGCAGTTCTTC
J: TRBJ2-1
length: 16
V: TRBV6-5
D: TRBD2
size: NA

CDR3: CASSSQGGGAGEQYF
DNA: TGTGCCAGCAGCTCCCAGGGGGGAGGAGCTGGAGAGCAGTACTTC
J: TRBJ2-7
length: 15
V: TRBV5-5
D: NA
size: NA

CDR3: CASSHRDRGTYNEQFF
DNA: TGTGCCAGCAGCCACCGGGACAGGGGCACTTACAATGAGCAGTTCTTC
J: TRBJ2-1
length: 16
V: TRBV7-9
D: TRBD1
size: NA

CDR3: CASSLGAGWIYEQYF
DNA: TGTGCCAGCAGCTTAGGTGCAGGGTGGATTTACGAGCAGTACTTC
J: TRBJ2-7
length: 15
V: TRBV11-2
D: NA
size: NA

CDR3: CASSVSGIDEQFF
DNA: TGTGCCAGCAGCGTTTCGGGGATAGATGAGCAGTTCTTC
J: TRBJ2-1
length: 13
V: TRBV9
D: NA
size: NA

CDR3: CASSFVLAEIYNEQFF
DNA: TGTGCCAGCAGCTTTGTACTAGCGGAGATCTACAATGAGCAGTTCTTC
J: TRBJ2-1
length: 16
V: TRBV5-5
D: TRBD2
size: NA

CDR3: CASSPDETQYF
DNA: TGCGCCAGCAGCCCGGATGAGACCCAGTACTTC
J: TRBJ2-5
length: 11
V: TRBV5-1
D: NA
size: NA

CDR3: CAWRSGTSGPDTQYF
DNA: TGTGCCTGGAGATCCGGGACTAGCGGGCCAGATACGCAGTATTTT
J: TRBJ2-3
length: 15
V: TRBV30
D: TRBD2
size: NA

CDR3: CASSVAANTEAFF
DNA: TGTGCCAGCAGTGTGGCAGCGAACACTGAAGCTTTCTTT
J: TRBJ1-1
length: 13
V: TRBV6-4
D: NA
size: NA

CDR3: CASSGGTGGYNEQFF
DNA: TGTGCCAGTAGTGGCGGGACAGGGGGTTACAATGAGCAGTTCTTC
J: TRBJ2-1
length: 15
V: TRBV19
D: TRBD1
size: NA

CDR3: CASSLRGAEQFF
DNA: TGTGCCAGCAGTTTAAGGGGGGCTGAGCAGTTCTTC
J: TRBJ2-1
length: 12
V: TRBV27
D: NA
size: NA

CDR3: CASSVVGGASTDTQYF
DNA: TGTGCCAGCAGCGTAGTTGGGGGGGCTAGCACAGATACGCAGTATTTT
J: TRBJ2-3
length: 16
V: TRBV9
D: NA
size: once

CDR3: CASSLGDRAGTEAFF
DNA: TGTGCCAGCTCACTGGGGGACAGGGCGGGAACTGAAGCTTTCTTT
J: TRBJ1-1
length: 15
V: TRBV18
D: TRBD1
size: NA